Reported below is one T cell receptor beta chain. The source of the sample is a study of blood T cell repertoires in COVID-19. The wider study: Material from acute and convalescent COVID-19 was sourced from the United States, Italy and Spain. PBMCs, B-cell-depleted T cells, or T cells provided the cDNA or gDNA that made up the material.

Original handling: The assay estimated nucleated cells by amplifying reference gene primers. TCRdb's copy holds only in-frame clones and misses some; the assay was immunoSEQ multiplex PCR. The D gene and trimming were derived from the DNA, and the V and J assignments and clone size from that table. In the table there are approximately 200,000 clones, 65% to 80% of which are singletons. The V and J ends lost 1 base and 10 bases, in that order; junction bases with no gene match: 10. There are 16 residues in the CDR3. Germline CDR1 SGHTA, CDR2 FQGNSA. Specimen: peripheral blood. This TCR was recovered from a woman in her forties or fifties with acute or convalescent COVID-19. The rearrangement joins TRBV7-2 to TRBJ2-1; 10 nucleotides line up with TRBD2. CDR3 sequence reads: CASSLDGASGSREQFF. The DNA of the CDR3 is TGTGCCAGCAGCTTAGATGGGGCTAGCGGGAGTCGGGAGCAGTTCTTC.